The subject of this entry is one T cell receptor beta chain. In the source study's methods: Amplification from reference gene primers served as the basis for estimated nucleated cell counts. This table comes from immunoSEQ multiplex PCR, and its TCRdb copy is limited to in-frame clones, with some not included. The V and J calls and clone size are taken from that table; D and trimming were inferred from the DNA. The table includes over 200,000 clones, approximately 80% detected once. CDR1 KGHSH and CDR2 LQKENI come from the germline V gene. The CDR3 loop spans 12 amino acids. V was trimmed by 4 bases and J by 3 bases, leaving 6 bases between them. This sample is drawn from a study of blood T cell repertoires in COVID-19.

Material for sequencing was peripheral blood. The receptor comes from a woman of 80 years or more with COVID-19, enrolled during active disease. The chain couples TRBV18 to TRBJ2-5; weak D call: TRBD1 (5 bases). The CDR3 DNA reads as TGTGCCAGCTCACGCAGGGAAGAGACCCAGTACTTC. Protein: CASSRREETQYF.